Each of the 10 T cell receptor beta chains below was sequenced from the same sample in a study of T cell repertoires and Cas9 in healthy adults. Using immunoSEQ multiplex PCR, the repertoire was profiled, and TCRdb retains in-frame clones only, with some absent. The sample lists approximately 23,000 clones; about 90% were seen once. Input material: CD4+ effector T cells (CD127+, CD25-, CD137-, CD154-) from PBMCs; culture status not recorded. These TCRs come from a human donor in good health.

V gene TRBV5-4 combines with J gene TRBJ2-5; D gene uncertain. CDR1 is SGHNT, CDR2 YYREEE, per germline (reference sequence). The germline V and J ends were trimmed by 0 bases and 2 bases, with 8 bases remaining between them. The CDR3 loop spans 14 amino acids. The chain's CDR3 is CASSLGLTQETQYF. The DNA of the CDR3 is TGTGCCAGCAGCTTGGGACTGACGCAAGAGACCCAGTACTTC.

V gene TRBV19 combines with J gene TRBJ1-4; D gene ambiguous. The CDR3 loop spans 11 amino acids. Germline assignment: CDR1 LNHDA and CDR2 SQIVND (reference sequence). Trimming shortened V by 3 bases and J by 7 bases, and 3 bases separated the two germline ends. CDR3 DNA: TGTGCCAGTAGTATGAGTGAAAAACTGTTTTTT. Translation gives CASSMSEKLFF.

The CDR3 DNA reads TGTGCCAGCAGCTTAGCGAGAACTTACACCGGGGAGCTGTTTTTT. This gives the protein CASSLARTYTGELFF. This chain connects TRBV7-2 to TRBJ2-2; D gene uncertain. This CDR3 is 15 amino acids long. V was shortened by 0 bases and J by 3 bases, with 8 bases between the two germline ends. Germline V gene data show CDR1 as SGHTA and CDR2 as FQGNSA.

CDR3 protein: CAWSDGRGEQYF. The DNA of the CDR3 is TGTGCCTGGAGTGACGGGCGCGGCGAGCAGTACTTC. The chain is built from TRBV30 and TRBJ2-5; D is unresolved. The J call may be faulty, since TRBJ2-7 better matches the DNA end. The length of the CDR3 is 12 residues. Per the germline V gene, CDR1 is GTSNPN and CDR2 is SVGIG (reference sequence).

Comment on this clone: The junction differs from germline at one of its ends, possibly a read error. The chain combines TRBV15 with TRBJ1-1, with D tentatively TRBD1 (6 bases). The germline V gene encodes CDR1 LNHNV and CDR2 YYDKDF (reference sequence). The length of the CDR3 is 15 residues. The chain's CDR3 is CATSTQRQVPTEALF. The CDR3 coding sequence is TGTGCCACCAGCACCCAACGACAGGTCCCCACTGAAGCTCTCTTT. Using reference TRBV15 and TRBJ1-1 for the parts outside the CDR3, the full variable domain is DAMVIQNPRYQVTQFGKPVTLSCSQTLNHNVMYWYQQKSSQAPKLLFHYYDKDFNNEADTPDNFQSRRPNTSFCFLDIRSPGLGDTAMYLCATSTQRQVPTEALFGQGTRLTVV.

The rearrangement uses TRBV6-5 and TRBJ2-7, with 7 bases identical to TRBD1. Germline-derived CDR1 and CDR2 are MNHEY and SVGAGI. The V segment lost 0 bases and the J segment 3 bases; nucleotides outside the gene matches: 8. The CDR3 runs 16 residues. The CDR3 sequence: CASSYSAPQGHYEQYF. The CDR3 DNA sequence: TGTGCCAGCAGTTACTCGGCCCCACAGGGGCACTACGAGCAGTACTTC.

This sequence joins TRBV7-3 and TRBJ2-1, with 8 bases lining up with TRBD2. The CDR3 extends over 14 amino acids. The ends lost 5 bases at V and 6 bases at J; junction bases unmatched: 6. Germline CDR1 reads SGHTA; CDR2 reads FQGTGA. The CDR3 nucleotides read TGTGCCAGCAGCCCGGGACTAGTTTTCAATGAGCAGTTCTTC. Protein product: CASSPGLVFNEQFF.

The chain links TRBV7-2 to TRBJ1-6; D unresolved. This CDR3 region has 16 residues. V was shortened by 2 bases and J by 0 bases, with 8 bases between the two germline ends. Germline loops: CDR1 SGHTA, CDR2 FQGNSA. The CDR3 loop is CASSLLGSSYNSPLHF. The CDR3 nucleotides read TGTGCCAGCAGCTTACTGGGCAGCTCCTATAATTCACCCCTCCACTTT.

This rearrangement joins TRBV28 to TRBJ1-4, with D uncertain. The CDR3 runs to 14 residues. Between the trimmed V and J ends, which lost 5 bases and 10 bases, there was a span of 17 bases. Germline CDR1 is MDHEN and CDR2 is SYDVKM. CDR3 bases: TGTGCCAGCAGTCCTACCTTTCTCTTCGGAAAACTGTTTTTT. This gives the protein CASSPTFLFGKLFF.

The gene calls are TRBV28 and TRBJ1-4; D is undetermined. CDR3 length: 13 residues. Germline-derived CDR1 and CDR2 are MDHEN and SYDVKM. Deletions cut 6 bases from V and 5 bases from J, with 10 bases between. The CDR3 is CASSPVVNEKLFF. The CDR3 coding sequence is TGTGCCAGCAGCCCAGTGGTAAATGAAAAACTGTTTTTT.